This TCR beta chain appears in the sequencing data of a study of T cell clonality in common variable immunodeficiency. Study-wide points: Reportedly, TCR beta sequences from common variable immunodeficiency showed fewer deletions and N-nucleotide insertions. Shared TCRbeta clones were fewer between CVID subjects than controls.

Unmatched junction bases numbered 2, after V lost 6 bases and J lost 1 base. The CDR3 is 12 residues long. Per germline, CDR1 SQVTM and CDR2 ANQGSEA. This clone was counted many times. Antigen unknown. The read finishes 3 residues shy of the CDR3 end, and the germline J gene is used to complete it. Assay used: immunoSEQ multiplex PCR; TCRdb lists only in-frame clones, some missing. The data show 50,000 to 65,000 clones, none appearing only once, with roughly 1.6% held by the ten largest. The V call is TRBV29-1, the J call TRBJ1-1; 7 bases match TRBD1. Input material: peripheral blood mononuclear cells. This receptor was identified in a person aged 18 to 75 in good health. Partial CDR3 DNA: TGCAGCGTGGGACAGAGGAACACTGAA. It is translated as CSVGQRNTE. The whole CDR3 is CSVGQRNTEAFF.